What follows are 18 T cell receptor beta chains derived from one specimen sequenced in a study of T cell repertoires in cytomegalovirus infection. Their recognized antigens are unknown. MiXCR was run by TCRdb on the reads, yielding one entry per CDR3 protein. The sample shows around 770,000 distinct CDR3 sequences, about 28% of them seen only once. The sequencing used cultured CD8+ T cells from PBMCs, collected from culture after CMV antigen stimulation. Receptors were obtained from a human donor in good health (CMV status not recorded). Some clones in this sample may be carry-over from other donors' samples.

This clonotype was recorded at least ten times. The genes are TRBV12-3 or TRBV12-4 and TRBJ2-3; D may be TRBD1 (5 bases). The V end was cut by 1 base, the J end by 2 bases, with 10 bases between. The CDR3 runs to 15 residues. For the CDR3, the DNA is TGTGCCAGCAGTTTAGGGACACTGAACACAGATACGCAGTATTTT. This gives the protein CASSLGTLNTDTQYF.

The genes are TRBV7-3 and TRBJ2-3; possibly TRBD1 for D (5 bases). The CDR3 covers 15 residues. V was clipped by 5 bases and J by 1 base, with 13 bases between them. The germline V gene has CDR1 SGHTA and CDR2 FQGTGA. This CDR3 reads CASSDRRRGTDTQYF. The CDR3 DNA reads as TGTGCCAGCAGCGACAGACGACGGGGCACAGATACGCAGTATTTT.

Only a few counts were recorded for this clonotype. The CDR3 protein is CASNGAETTQYF. The CDR3 nucleotides are TGTGCCAGCAACGGGGCCGAGACAACGCAGTATTTT. V is TRBV28 and J is TRBJ2-3; D is tentatively TRBD1 or TRBD2 (5 bases each). V dropped 7 bases and J dropped 9 bases, with 14 bases sitting between them. Per the germline V gene, CDR1 is MDHEN and CDR2 is SYDVKM. The CDR3 is 12 amino acids.

The genes are TRBV20-1 and TRBJ2-1; the D gene is possibly TRBD1 (6 bases). This CDR3 region has 16 residues. Germline CDR1 is DFQATT and CDR2 is SNEGSKA (reference sequence). Trimming took off 5 bases at V and 10 bases at J, with 27 bases between the two ends. The CDR3 loop is CSAPGQFGATRVEQFF. CDR3 DNA: TGCAGTGCTCCTGGACAGTTTGGTGCCACCAGGGTGGAGCAGTTCTTC.

This clonotype was seen more than once but under ten times. The CDR3 reads CASSLTGPLYGYTF. The CDR3, as DNA: TGTGCCAGCAGCTTGACCGGGCCCCTCTATGGCTACACCTTC. The gene calls are TRBV7-9 and TRBJ1-2; D gene uncertain. Germline CDR1 reads SEHNR; CDR2 reads FQNEAQ (reference sequence). This CDR3 has 14 residues. V was trimmed by 3 bases and J by 4 bases, leaving 12 bases between them.

This clonotype was observed a few times. The rearrangement links TRBV7-9 to TRBJ2-5; maybe TRBD2 (7 bases). This CDR3 has 16 amino acids. Germline assignment: CDR1 SEHNR and CDR2 FQNEAQ (reference sequence). Trimming took off 6 bases at V and 4 bases at J, with 21 bases between the two ends. Here the CDR3 reads CASSLSSRGAIETQYF. For the CDR3, the DNA is TGTGCCAGCAGTTTGAGTAGTCGGGGGGCGATAGAGACCCAGTACTTC.

This clonotype was picked up a small number of times. The chain carries TRBV5-1 and TRBJ2-3; 14 nucleotides agree with TRBD2. This CDR3 has 17 amino acids. The germline gives CDR1 SGHRS, CDR2 YFSETQ. V lost 4 bases, J lost 2 bases, and 6 bases stayed unmatched. For the CDR3, the DNA is TGCGCCAGCAGCCCGGGACTAGCGGGGGAGTACACAGATACGCAGTATTTT. Amino acids: CASSPGLAGEYTDTQYF.

The rearrangement links TRBV28 to TRBJ1-1; 8 nucleotides line up with TRBD1. Germline values: CDR1 MDHEN, CDR2 SYDVKM. The CDR3 runs to 16 residues. The trim removed 2 bases at V and 0 bases at J, leaving 5 bases unmatched. The DNA of the CDR3 is TGTGCCAGCAGTTTAAAAGAGACAGGGGTGAACACTGAAGCTTTCTTT. Protein: CASSLKETGVNTEAFF.

The V call is TRBV4-1, the J call TRBJ1-3; TRBD1 aligns across 7 bases. The CDR3 extends over 15 amino acids. V was pared by 0 bases and J by 4 bases, with 3 bases of the junction left unmatched. Germline CDR1 is MGHRA and CDR2 is YSYEKL. CDR3 amino acids: CASSQERQGGNTIYF. CDR3 DNA: TGCGCCAGCAGCCAAGAGCGACAGGGAGGAAACACCATATATTTT.

The rearrangement joins TRBV6-1 to TRBJ1-2; the match to TRBD1 covers 8 bases. CDR1 and CDR2 (germline): MNHNS, SASEGT. The junction had 10 bases not matched to a gene; V was cut back by 5 bases and J by 5 bases. The CDR3 runs to 15 residues. In nucleotides, the CDR3 is TGTGCCAGCAGTCCGAGGACAGGGACCTGGTATGGCTACACCTTC. This sequence encodes CASSPRTGTWYGYTF.

This clonotype came up many times. V gene TRBV27 combines with J gene TRBJ2-1; D unresolved. The CDR3 length is 11 residues. V was pared by 8 bases and J by 7 bases, with 9 bases between. Germline V gene sequence: CDR1 MNHEY, CDR2 SMNVEV (reference sequence). The CDR3 sequence: CASLVGNEQFF. CDR3 in DNA: TGTGCCAGCTTGGTCGGGAATGAGCAGTTCTTC.

As DNA, the CDR3 is TGTGCCAGTCGCTCCGCCCTCCGACAGGCCCAGGCCCATGGCTACACCTTC. Protein sequence: CASRSALRQAQAHGYTF. The chain is built from TRBV19 and TRBJ1-2; D is possibly TRBD1 (6 bases). V was trimmed by 8 bases and J by 6 bases, leaving 28 bases between them. Germline-derived CDR1 and CDR2 are LNHDA and SQIVND (reference sequence). The CDR3 covers 17 residues.

The chain recombines TRBV2 with TRBJ2-3; 11 nucleotides line up with TRBD2. Germline CDR1 and CDR2: SNHLY and FYNNEI. J was trimmed by 0 bases and V by 4 bases; bases with no gene match: 6. The CDR3 consists of 17 residues. CDR3: CASSVLAGGVSTDTQYF. The CDR3 bases are TGTGCCAGCAGTGTTCTAGCGGGGGGAGTTAGCACAGATACGCAGTATTTT.

This clonotype has at least ten counts. This rearrangement joins TRBV7-2 to TRBJ1-1; tentatively, D is TRBD1 (6 bases). Trimming left V 6 bases short and J 5 bases short, with 16 bases between. This CDR3 has 14 amino acids. Germline V lookup: CDR1 SGHTA, CDR2 FQGNSA. The CDR3 sequence is CASRPDRSGTEAFF. As DNA, the CDR3 is TGTGCCAGCAGACCAGACAGGTCGGGAACTGAAGCTTTCTTT.

The gene calls are TRBV11-3 and TRBJ2-5; TRBD1 matches 8 bases. Trimming at V came to 5 bases and at J to 5 bases, leaving 10 bases not matched to a gene. The CDR3 runs 15 residues. Germline CDR1 SGHNT, CDR2 YENEEA. Written as DNA, the CDR3 is TGTGCCAGCAGCAAAAACAGGGGGTCACGGGAGACCCAGTACTTC. Its protein is CASSKNRGSRETQYF. The full variable domain, rest sourced from reference TRBV11-3 and TRBJ2-5, is EAGVVQSPRYKIIEKKQPVAFWCNPISGHNTLYWYLQNLGQGPELLIRYENEEAVDDSQLPKDRFSAERLKGVDSTLKIQPAELGDSAVYLCASSKNRGSRETQYFGPGTRLLVL.

This chain uses TRBV6-5 with TRBJ1-1; TRBD1 agrees at 8 bases. The CDR3 has 18 amino acids. V was pared by 7 bases and J by 1 base, with 17 bases of the junction left unmatched. Germline V gene lookup returns CDR1 MNHEY and CDR2 SVGAGI. The CDR3 is CASNTDRITGGANTEAFF. Here the CDR3 DNA reads TGTGCCAGCAACACCGACCGGATAACAGGGGGGGCGAACACTGAAGCTTTCTTT.

The chain couples TRBV7-9 to TRBJ1-6, with 7 bases fitting TRBD1. From germline, CDR1 is SEHNR and CDR2 FQNEAQ (reference sequence). The J segment lost 10 bases and the V segment lost 5 bases, leaving 5 bases of the junction unmatched. The CDR3 consists of 13 residues. This CDR3 reads CASSEGTASPLHF. CDR3 in DNA: TGTGCCAGCAGCGAAGGGACAGCCTCACCCCTCCACTTT.

This clonotype has ten or more counts. The rearrangement links TRBV10-3 to TRBJ2-3, with D possibly matching TRBD2 (5 bases). Germline loops: CDR1 ENHRY, CDR2 SYGVKD. V lost 0 bases, J lost 2 bases, and 12 bases lay in between. CDR3 length: 16 residues. CDR3 amino acids: CAISESREWNTDTQYF. For the CDR3, the DNA is TGTGCCATCAGTGAGTCCCGGGAATGGAACACAGATACGCAGTATTTT.